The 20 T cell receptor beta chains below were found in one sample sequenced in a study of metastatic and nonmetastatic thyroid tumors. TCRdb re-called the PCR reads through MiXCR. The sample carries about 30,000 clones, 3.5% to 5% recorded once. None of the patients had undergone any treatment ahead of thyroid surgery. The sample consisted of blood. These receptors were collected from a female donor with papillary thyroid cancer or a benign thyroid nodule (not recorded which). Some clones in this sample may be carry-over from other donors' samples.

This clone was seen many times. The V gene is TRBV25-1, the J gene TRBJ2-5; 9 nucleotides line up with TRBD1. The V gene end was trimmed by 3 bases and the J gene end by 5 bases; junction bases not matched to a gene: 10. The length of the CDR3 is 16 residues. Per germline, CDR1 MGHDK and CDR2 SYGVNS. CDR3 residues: CASSEPPGQGSETQYF. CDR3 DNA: TGTGCCAGCAGTGAGCCCCCGGGACAGGGTAGTGAGACCCAGTACTTC.

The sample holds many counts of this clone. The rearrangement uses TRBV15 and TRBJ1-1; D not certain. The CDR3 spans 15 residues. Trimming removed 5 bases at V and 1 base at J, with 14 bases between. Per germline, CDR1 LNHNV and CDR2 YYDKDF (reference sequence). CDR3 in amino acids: CATSSRAGWNTEAFF. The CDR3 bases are TGTGCCACCAGCTCCCGAGCGGGGTGGAACACTGAAGCTTTCTTT.

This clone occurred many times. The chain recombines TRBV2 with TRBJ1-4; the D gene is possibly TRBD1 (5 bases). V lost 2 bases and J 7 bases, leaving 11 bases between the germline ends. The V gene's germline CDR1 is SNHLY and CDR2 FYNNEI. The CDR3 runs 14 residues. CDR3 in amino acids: CASSETQGTEKLFF. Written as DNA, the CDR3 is TGTGCCAGCAGTGAAACCCAGGGAACTGAAAAACTGTTTTTT. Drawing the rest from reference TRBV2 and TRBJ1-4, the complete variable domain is EPEVTQTPSHQVTQMGQEVILRCVPISNHLYFYWYRQILGQKVEFLVSFYNNEISEKSEIFDDQFSVERPDGSNFTLKIRSTKLEDSAMYFCASSETQGTEKLFFGSGTQLSVL.

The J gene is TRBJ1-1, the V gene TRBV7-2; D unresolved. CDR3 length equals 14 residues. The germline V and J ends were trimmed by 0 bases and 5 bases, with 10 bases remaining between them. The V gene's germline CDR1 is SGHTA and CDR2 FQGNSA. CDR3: CASSLAQSRTEAFF. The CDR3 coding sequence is TGTGCCAGCAGCTTAGCGCAATCGAGGACTGAAGCTTTCTTT.

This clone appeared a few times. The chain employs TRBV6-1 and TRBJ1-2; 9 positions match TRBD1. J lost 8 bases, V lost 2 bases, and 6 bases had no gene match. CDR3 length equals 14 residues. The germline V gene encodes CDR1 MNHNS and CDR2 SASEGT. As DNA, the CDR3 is TGTGCCAGCAGTGAATGGGGACAGGGTAGGGGCTACACCTTC. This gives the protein CASSEWGQGRGYTF.

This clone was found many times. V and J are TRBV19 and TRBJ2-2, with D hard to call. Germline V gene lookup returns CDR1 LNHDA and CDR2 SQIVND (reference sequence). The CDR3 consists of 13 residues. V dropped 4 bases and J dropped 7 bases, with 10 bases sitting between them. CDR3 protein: CASSSFGLGELFF. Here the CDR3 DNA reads TGTGCCAGTAGTAGCTTCGGGCTCGGGGAGCTGTTTTTT.

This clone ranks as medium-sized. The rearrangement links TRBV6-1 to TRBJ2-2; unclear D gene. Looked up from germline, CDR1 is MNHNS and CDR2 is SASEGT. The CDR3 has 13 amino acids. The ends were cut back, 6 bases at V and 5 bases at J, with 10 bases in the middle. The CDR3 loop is CASRDRITGELFF. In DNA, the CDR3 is TGTGCCAGCAGGGATAGGATTACCGGGGAGCTGTTTTTT.

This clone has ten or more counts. The CDR3 sequence is CASSLEARPEQFF. DNA of the CDR3: TGTGCCAGCAGCTTGGAGGCCCGTCCCGAGCAGTTCTTC. The genes are TRBV5-6 and TRBJ2-1; D is unresolved. Trimming took 0 bases from V and 10 from J, leaving 11 bases between them. Germline CDR1 SGHDT, CDR2 YYEEEE. There are 13 residues in the CDR3.

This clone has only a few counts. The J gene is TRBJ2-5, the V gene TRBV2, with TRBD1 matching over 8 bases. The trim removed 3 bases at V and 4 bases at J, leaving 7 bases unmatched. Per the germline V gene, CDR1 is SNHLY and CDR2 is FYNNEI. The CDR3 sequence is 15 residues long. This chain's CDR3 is CASSDSGQGLETQYF. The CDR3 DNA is TGTGCCAGCAGTGACTCCGGACAGGGCCTAGAGACCCAGTACTTC.

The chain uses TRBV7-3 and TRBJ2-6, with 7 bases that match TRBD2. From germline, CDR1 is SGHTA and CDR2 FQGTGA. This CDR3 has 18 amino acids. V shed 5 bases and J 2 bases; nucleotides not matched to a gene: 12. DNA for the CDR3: TGTGCCAGCAGCAACCGGCTAGGCGGGGGAGCTGGGGCCAACGTCCTGACTTTC. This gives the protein CASSNRLGGGAGANVLTF.

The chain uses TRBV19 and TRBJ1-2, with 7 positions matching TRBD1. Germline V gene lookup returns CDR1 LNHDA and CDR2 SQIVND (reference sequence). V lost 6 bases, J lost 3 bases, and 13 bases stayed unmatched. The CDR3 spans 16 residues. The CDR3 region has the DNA TGTGCCAGTAGCCCAGCCGGAGGGGGCGTGTACTATGGCTACACCTTC. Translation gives CASSPAGGGVYYGYTF.

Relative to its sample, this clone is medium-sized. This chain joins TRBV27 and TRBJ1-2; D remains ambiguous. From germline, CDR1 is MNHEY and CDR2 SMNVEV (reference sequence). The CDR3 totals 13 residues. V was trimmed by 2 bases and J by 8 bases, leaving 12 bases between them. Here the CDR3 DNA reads TGTGCCAGCAGTTTAACAGCCGAGGGAGGCTACACCTTC. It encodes CASSLTAEGGYTF.

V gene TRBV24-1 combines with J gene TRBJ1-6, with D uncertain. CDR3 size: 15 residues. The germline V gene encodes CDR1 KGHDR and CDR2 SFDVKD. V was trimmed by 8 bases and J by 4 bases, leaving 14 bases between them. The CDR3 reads CATIDGTLYNSPLHF. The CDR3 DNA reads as TGTGCCACCATTGACGGTACACTTTATAATTCACCCCTCCACTTT.

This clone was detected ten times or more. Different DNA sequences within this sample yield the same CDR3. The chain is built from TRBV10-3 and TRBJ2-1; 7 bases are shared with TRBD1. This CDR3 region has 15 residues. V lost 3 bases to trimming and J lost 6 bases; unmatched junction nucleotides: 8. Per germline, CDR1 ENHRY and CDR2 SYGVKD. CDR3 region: CAISESPRQGNEQFF. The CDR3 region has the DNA TGTGCCATCAGTGAATCCCCGCGACAGGGCAATGAGCAGTTCTTC.

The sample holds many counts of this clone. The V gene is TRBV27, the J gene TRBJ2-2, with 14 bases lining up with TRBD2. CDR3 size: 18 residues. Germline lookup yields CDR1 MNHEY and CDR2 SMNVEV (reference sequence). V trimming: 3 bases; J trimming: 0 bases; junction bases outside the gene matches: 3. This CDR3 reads CASSFRTSGRTNTGELFF. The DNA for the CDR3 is TGTGCCAGCAGTTTTAGGACTAGCGGGAGGACGAACACCGGGGAGCTGTTTTTT.

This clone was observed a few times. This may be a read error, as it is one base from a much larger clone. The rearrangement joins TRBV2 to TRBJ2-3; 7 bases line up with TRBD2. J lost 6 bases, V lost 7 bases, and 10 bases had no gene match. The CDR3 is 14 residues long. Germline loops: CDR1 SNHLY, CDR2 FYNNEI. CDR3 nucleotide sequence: TGTGCCAGCAAAGGGACTATCAACACGGATACGCAGTATTTT. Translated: CASKGTINTDTQYF.

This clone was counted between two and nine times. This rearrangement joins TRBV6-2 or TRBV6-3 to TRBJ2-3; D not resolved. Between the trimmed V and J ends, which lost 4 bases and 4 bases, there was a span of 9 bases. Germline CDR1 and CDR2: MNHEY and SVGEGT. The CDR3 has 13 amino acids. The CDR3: CASSFQYADTQYF. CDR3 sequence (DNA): TGTGCCAGCAGTTTTCAGTACGCAGATACGCAGTATTTT.

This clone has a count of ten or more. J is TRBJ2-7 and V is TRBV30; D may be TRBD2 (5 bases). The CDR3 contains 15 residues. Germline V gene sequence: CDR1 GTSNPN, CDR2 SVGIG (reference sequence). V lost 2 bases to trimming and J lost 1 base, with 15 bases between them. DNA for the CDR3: TGTGCCTGGAGTAGACCTTGGACGGGATCCTACGAGCAGTACTTC. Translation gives CAWSRPWTGSYEQYF.

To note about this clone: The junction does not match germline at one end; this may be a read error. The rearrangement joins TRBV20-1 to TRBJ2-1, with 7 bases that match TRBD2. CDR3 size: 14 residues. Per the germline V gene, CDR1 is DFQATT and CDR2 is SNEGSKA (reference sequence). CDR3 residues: CRASSSGLYNKQFF. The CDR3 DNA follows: TGCCGTGCTAGCTCTAGCGGTCTATACAATAAGCAGTTCTTC.

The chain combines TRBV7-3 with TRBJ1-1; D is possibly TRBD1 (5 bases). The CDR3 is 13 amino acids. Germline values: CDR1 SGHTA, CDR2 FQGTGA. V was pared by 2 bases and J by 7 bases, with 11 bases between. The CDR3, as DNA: TGTGCCAGCAGCTTATTCTCCCAGGGTGAAGCTTTCTTT. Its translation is CASSLFSQGEAFF.